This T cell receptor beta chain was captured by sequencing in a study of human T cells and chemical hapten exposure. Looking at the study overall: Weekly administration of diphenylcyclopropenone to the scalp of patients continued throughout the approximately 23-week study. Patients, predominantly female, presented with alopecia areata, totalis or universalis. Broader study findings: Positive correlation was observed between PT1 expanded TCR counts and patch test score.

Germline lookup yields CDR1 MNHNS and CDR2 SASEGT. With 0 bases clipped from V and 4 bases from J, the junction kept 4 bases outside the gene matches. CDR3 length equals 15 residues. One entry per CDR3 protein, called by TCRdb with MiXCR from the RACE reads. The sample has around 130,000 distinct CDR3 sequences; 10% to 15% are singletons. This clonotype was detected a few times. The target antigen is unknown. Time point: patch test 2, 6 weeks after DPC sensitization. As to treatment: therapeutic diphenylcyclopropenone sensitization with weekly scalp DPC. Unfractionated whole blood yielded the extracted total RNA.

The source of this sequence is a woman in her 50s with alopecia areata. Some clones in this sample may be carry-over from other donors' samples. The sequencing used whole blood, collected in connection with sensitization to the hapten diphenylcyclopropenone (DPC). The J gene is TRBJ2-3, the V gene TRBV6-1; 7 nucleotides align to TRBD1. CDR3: CASSEALQGPDTQYF. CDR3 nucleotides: TGTGCCAGCAGTGAAGCGCTACAGGGGCCAGATACGCAGTATTTT.